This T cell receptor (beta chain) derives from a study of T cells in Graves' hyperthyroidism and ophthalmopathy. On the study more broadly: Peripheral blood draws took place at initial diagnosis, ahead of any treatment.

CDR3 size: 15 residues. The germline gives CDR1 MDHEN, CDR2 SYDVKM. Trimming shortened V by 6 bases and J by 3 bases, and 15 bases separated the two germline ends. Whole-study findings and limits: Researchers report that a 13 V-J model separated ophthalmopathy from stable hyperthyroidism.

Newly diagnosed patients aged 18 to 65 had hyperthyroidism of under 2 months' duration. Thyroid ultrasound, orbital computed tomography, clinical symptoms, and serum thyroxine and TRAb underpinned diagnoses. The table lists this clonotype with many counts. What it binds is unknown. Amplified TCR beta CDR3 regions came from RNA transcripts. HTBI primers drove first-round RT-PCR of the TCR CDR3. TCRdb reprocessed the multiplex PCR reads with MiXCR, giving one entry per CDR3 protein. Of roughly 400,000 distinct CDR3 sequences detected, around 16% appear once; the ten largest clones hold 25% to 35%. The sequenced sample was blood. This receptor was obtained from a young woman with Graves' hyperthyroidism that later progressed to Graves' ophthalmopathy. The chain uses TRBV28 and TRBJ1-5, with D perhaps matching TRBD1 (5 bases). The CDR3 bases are TGTGCCAGCAGCCCTTCTCAGGGATACAATCAGCCCCAGCATTTT. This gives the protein CASSPSQGYNQPQHF.